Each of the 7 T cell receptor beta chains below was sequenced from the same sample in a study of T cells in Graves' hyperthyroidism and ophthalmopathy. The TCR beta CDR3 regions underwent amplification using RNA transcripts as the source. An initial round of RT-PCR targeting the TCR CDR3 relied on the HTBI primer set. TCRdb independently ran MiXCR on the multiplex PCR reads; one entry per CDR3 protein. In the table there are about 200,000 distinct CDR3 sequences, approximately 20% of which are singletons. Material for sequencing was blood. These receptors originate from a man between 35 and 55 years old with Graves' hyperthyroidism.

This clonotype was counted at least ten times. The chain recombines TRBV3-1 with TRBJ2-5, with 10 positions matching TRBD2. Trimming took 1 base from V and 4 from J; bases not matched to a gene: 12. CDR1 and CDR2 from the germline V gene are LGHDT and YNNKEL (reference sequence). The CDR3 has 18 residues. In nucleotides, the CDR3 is TGTGCCAGCAGCCAAGTCTCGTCCCTTCGACTAGCGGGAGAGACCCAGTACTTC. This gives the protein CASSQVSSLRLAGETQYF.

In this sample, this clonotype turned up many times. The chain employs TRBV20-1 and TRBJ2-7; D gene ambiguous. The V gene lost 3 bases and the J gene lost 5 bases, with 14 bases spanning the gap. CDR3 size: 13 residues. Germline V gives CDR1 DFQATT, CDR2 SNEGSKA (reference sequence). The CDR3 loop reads CSARVPDSNEQYF. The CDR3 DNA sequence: TGCAGTGCTAGGGTGCCCGATAGTAACGAGCAGTACTTC.

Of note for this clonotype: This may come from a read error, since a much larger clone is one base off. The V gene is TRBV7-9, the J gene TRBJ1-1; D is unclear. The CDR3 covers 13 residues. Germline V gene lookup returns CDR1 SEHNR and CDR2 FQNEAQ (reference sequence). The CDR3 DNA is TGTGCCAGCAGCTTATCTGCGAACACTGAAGCTCTCTTT. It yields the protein CASSLSANTEALF.

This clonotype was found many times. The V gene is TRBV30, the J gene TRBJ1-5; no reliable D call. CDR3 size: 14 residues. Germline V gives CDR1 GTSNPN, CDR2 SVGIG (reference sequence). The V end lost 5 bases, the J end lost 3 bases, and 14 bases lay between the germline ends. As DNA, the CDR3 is TGTGCCTGGCCAAATGACGCTTACAATCAGCCCCAGCATTTT. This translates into CAWPNDAYNQPQHF.

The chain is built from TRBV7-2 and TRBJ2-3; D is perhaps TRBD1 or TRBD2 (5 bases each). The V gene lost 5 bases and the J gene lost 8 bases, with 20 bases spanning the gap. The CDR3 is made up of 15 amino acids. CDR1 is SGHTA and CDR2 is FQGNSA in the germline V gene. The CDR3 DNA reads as TGTGCCAGCAGCCCCTCTACGGGGCGCAGAGTTACGCAGTATTTT. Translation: CASSPSTGRRVTQYF.

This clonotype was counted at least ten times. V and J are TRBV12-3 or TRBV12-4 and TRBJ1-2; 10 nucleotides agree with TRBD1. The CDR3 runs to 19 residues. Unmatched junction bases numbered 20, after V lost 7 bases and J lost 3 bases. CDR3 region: CASTLSLTGGAGGHYGYTF. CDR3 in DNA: TGTGCCAGCACCCTATCCTTGACAGGGGGCGCGGGAGGGCACTATGGCTACACCTTC.

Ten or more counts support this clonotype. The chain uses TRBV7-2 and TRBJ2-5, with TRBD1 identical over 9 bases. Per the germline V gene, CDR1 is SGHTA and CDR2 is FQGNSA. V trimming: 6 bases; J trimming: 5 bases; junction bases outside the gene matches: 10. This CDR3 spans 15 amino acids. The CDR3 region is CASSKSRDRVETQYF. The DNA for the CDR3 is TGTGCCAGCAGTAAGTCCCGGGACAGGGTTGAGACCCAGTACTTC.